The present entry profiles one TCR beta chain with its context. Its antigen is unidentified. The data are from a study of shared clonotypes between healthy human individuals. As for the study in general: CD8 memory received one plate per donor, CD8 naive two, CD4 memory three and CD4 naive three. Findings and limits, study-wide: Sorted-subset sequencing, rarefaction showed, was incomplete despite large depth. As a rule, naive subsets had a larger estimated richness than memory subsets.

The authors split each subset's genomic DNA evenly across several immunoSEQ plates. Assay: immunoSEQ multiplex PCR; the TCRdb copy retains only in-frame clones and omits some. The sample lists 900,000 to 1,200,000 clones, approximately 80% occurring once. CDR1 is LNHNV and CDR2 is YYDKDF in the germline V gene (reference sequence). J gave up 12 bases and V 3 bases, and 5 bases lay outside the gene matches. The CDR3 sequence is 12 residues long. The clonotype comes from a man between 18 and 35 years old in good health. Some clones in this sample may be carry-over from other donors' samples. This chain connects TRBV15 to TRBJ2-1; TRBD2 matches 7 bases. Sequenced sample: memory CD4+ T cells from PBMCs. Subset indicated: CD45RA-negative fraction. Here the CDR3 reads CATSRERGGQFF. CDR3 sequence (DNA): TGTGCCACCAGCAGGGAGCGGGGCGGGCAGTTCTTC.